This T cell receptor (beta chain) derives from a study of siplizumab effects on memory and regulatory T cells. The CDR3 is made up of 12 amino acids. Trimming took off 6 bases at V and 5 bases at J, with 10 bases between the two ends. Germline CDR1 and CDR2: MNHNY and SVGAGI (reference sequence). Overall study results and limits: Among sequences traceable to unstimulated CD4+ memory cells, alloreactive ones were significantly reduced by siplizumab. The apparent diversity of naive T cells exceeded that of memory cells, and naive T cells seemed to make a major contribution to the alloresponse. Confirmation that proliferating Tregs from siplizumab cultures had suppressive function was not obtained. Unstimulated subsets captured only a minor fraction of alloreactive clones.

Here immunoSEQ multiplex PCR was the method, and the copy in TCRdb shows in-frame clones only, minus some. The table lists over 55,000 clones, over 65% of them singletons. Concerning this clone itself: No antigen is known for it.

The rearrangement links TRBV6-6 to TRBJ1-2, with no clear D. The specimen sequenced was memory CD4+ T cells sorted from blood. This TCR derives from a human donor in good health. CDR3 DNA: TGTGCCAGCAGCTCCTCCGGATATGGCTACACCTTC. This codes for CASSSSGYGYTF.